This entry is about one T cell receptor (beta chain). Its antigen is currently not known. No quality values exist for individual bases; no much larger clone is one base distant. This sample is part of a study of cytomegalovirus exposure and HLA in healthy donors (TCRdb year 2017). Regarding the research as a whole: According to an earlier analysis of around 600 of the donors, 200 million or so T cells yielded some 120 million unique TCR beta sequences and 276 Gb of sequence data. An early release covering more than 500 HLA-typed donors comprised approximately 290 gigabases of sequencing data and 85 million to 100 million unique TCR sequences. Of the roughly 400 genotyped donors, roughly 85% fell in the genetic ancestry cluster associated with self-reported Caucasian donors. The aim of the study was to test whether cataloging public T cell receptors could identify signatures of past pathogen exposure. Using immunosequencing, the study profiled T cell repertoires from about 650 subjects and related those repertoires to cytomegalovirus serostatus. A separate validation cohort of more than 100 different subjects was used in addition to the approximately 700-subject first cohort. High-throughput TCR immunosequencing, statistical association of individual TCRs with disease status, and machine learning were combined to predict cytomegalovirus infection status. To study patterns of TCR occurrence, a later analysis re-analyzed previously published TCR beta repertoires from hundreds of donors and added high-resolution HLA genotyping. Rather than using new phenotypic data, the later analysis identified candidate immune exposures from TCR beta sequences and from how often those sequences occurred across donors. To decide whether each TCR beta V gene segment behaved as functional or pseudogenic, an earlier analysis of approximately 620 of the donors relied on high-throughput TCR beta sequencing. Donor age, sex, ethnicity and CMV serostatus were compiled together with the repertoire data. In a later genetic analysis, genome-wide SNP genotypes for about three fifths of the 666 donors were used, and that subset was treated as a discovery cohort. All discovery cohort repertoires had been generated on a single sequencing platform. HLA typing included class I and class II loci at four-digit resolution. The number of typed donors differed by locus: 629-630 for A, B, C, DRB1 and DQB1; 500 to 550 for DQA1; approximately 610 for DPA1; and some 450 for DPB1. Because of strong linkage in the cohort, a few DR-DQ haplotypes were treated as single units for association and clustering. On average, roughly 240,000 unique TCR beta nucleotide sequences were sequenced per donor among 398 genotyped donors of the cohort, with roughly 20% of those sequences being non-productive.

The cohort comprised some 730 healthy bone marrow donors. Cohort members were all nominally healthy when sampled, although unrecorded immune exposures were likely present. The donor tested CMV seropositive, placing the donor among the 250 to 350 seropositive members of the cohort. A peripheral blood sample was collected from each donor, and TCR beta sequencing was performed on peripheral blood mononuclear cells. The Qiagen DNeasy Blood Extraction Kit was used to extract genomic DNA from the blood cell samples. Overall study results and their limits: When HLA alleles, especially DR and DQ, strongly co-occurred, attributing TCR associations to individual alleles was difficult. Compared with the approximately 710-donor mean, donors in an Asian-associated ancestry cluster had fewer N-insertions in productive TCRs, according to a later genetic analysis. A later analysis found that most CMV-associated TCR beta chains appeared HLA-restricted, with HLA associations seemingly driven largely by CMV exposure. Over 15 rarely observed V segments, including chromosome 9 orphons, were excluded from the earlier analysis of a few hundred of the donors because counts were too low. The study listed 150 to 200 TCR beta chains as associated with cytomegalovirus. According to a later analysis, TCR association rates differed among HLA loci, with DRB1 alleles showing the most associated TCRs and HLA-C alleles showing the fewest. HLA typing was unavailable for some donors at each locus, so association tests used only the typed subset. A group of highly shared sequence variants was considered likely to be a technical artifact of the sequencing pipeline. In a later analysis, several top co-occurrence clusters were reported to appear linked to parvovirus B19, influenza, CMV and Epstein-Barr virus. V-gene and J-gene trimming of TCR beta chains was associated with a missense DCLRE1C variant in a later genetic analysis, and the association was replicated in an independent cohort. Broadly in line with IMGT annotations, most TCR beta V segments showed up in productive rearrangements about 87% or about 30% of the time in an earlier analysis of about 500 of the donors. In vitro tests confirmed that a few of the cytomegalovirus-associated TCR beta chains recognize cytomegalovirus antigens. In a later analysis, HLA-associated TCR beta chains showed more clonal expansion and lower generation probabilities than non-associated chains that were equally common. Cytomegalovirus status was reported to be diagnosed by the classifier with high specificity and sensitivity in both the original and validation cohorts. The authors suggested that the approach could potentially be generalized to other disease states and immunological phenotypes. Roughly uniform sequencing depth across donors was assumed in presence/absence analyses, although this assumption may not hold. Correlated functional status among segregating V segments might be attributable to linkage disequilibrium, but an unknown experimental factor could not be ruled out. At a false discovery rate of 0.05, a later analysis linked 16,000 or so TCR beta sequences to specific HLA alleles. A further reported finding was that TCR beta sequences accurately predicted the HLA-A and HLA-B alleles for most subjects in the first cohort. For the cohort, immune exposure information was limited to CMV serostatus. Only TCR beta chains were sequenced in this cohort, and the absence of alpha or paired-chain data limited detectable features. While some public TCRs were present in many individuals, most TCR sequences turned up only very rarely across donors.

The library came from the immunoSEQ multiplex PCR assay. The multiplex PCR relied on a mix of 60 forward primers for TCR Vbeta segments and 13 reverse primers for TCR Jbeta segments. Amplification of the CDR3 region of rearranged TCR beta genes was performed with a multiplex PCR assay on genomic DNA. Amplified TCR beta libraries were sequenced as 87-base-pair reads on the Illumina HiSeq System. As for the original processing: A later analysis tallied tens of millions of unique TCR beta chains across the 660 or so repertoires, and about 10 million of those chains were shared by two or more donors. To remove PCR and sequencing errors, raw reads were error-corrected and collapsed into unique sequences using a nearest-neighbor algorithm that merged closely related sequences. To assign V, D and J gene segments, CDR3 sequences were aligned to IMGT reference sequences. Each retained sequence needed at least a six-nucleotide match to both a V gene segment and a J gene segment. Rearrangements were called productive when the CDR3 lacked stop codons and stayed in frame with V and J; all others were non-productive. Following IMGT convention, CDR3 was defined as the stretch from the second conserved V-encoded cysteine up to the conserved J-encoded phenylalanine. In an earlier analysis of around 540 of the donors, sequences lacking an unambiguous match to a single V gene segment were excluded. In an earlier analysis of approximately 550 of the donors, V segments were called functional above 56.7% productive rearrangements and were called segregating when the between-donor standard deviation exceeded 5%. A statistical classification framework was built for diagnosing cytomegalovirus status from the catalog of TCR beta chain sequences. V and J gene assignment, in a later analysis, came from comparing TCR nucleotide sequences with IMGT/GENE-DB human TR gene sequences. A later analysis assigned CDR3 sequences and most-parsimonious VDJ recombination scenarios with the TCRdist pipeline. In a later analysis, each TCR beta chain was defined by its CDR3 amino acid sequence together with its V-gene family, and reads without a unique V-gene family were excluded. As a way to deal with suspected cross-contamination and a sequencing artifact, a later analysis dropped 640 or so nucleotide sequences that were highly shared and had low generation probability. In a later analysis, a clonal expansion index for each public chain was calculated from normalized within-repertoire ranks of inferred template counts. In a later analysis, generation probabilities were computed using a VDJ recombination model fitted to out-of-frame rearrangements, and the results were checked against IGoR. In a later analysis, hypergeometric tests were used to score TCR-TCR, TCR-HLA and TCR-CMV co-occurrence, with a repertoire-size bias correction applied to TCR pairs. To estimate false discovery rates, a later analysis permuted the HLA or CMV assignments 20 times. A later analysis grouped co-occurring TCRs with DBSCAN, adding TCRdist sequence similarity when clustering within HLA-allele-positive subsets. For co-occurrence clustering, repertoires with fewer than 30,000 or more than 120,000 public chains were excluded, along with a handful of repertoires with anomalous nucleotide sharing. Not all clones reach the TCRdb copy of this immuneACCESS table, which keeps in-frame sequences only. Checked studies attribute under half of the gap to unresolved V genes and leave the rest unexplained. That table furnishes V, J and clone size, whereas the DNA furnished D and trimming. This sample comprises 150,000 to 200,000 clones, around 79% of them detected only once. Of the sample, over 12% falls within the top ten clones.

The clonotype comes from a man aged 50 to 60 in good health and CMV-seropositive. Sequences were obtained from PBMCs.

This receptor carries the CDR3 CASSLFGGVGNTEAFF. The DNA sequence follows: TGTGCCAGCAGTTTATTTGGCGGTGTAGGGAACACTGAAGCTTTCTTT. The rearranged chain carries TRBV28 and TRBJ1-1; there is no confident call for the D gene. As encoded in the germline V gene, CDR1 is MDHEN while CDR2 is SYDVKM. The junction shows trimming of 1 base on V and 1 base on J, plus 13 bases between the germline ends. From cysteine to phenylalanine, the CDR3 is 16 amino acids long. Just the 48-base CDR3 DNA is kept, in frame starting at base 1.